These 17 T cell receptor beta chains came from one sample sequenced in a study of technical replicates of blood from a handful of donors. Generated by immunoSEQ multiplex PCR, the TCRdb table keeps only in-frame clones and is missing some. Of 62,000 or so clones in the sample, around nine tenths were seen once. The sequencing input was PBMCs. The receptors come from a human donor in good health. Some clones in this sample may be carry-over from other donors' samples.

This sequence joins TRBV6-1 and TRBJ2-1, with 7 bases that match TRBD1. V shed 6 bases and J 4 bases; nucleotides not matched to a gene: 9. Germline V gene data show CDR1 as MNHNS and CDR2 as SASEGT. The CDR3 runs to 15 residues. The DNA of the CDR3 is TGTGCCAGCAGCAACCCGGGACAGAGGTACAATGAGCAGTTCTTC. Protein product: CASSNPGQRYNEQFF.

J is TRBJ2-2 and V is TRBV6-5; D is unresolved. Trimming took off 6 bases at V and 1 base at J, with 6 bases between the two ends. CDR1 and CDR2 (germline): MNHEY, SVGAGI. The length of the CDR3 is 13 residues. The CDR3 sequence is CASRLGNTGELFF. CDR3 nucleotide sequence: TGTGCCAGCAGGCTCGGGAACACCGGGGAGCTGTTTTTT.

This clone has only one observation. The chain is built from TRBV29-1 and TRBJ1-1; tentative D call: TRBD1 (5 bases). CDR1 and CDR2 from the germline V gene are SQVTM and ANQGSEA. The CDR3 length is 12 residues. Trimming stripped 3 bases from V and 4 bases from J, with 9 bases between. This CDR3 is CSVDRDGTEAFF. The CDR3 DNA sequence: TGCAGCGTTGACAGGGATGGCACTGAAGCTTTCTTT.

This clone was found a few times. The J gene is TRBJ1-1, the V gene TRBV7-8; D unresolved. The germline V and J ends were trimmed by 3 bases and 1 base, with 6 bases remaining between them. This CDR3 has 13 residues. Germline assignment: CDR1 SGHVS and CDR2 FQNEAQ. The DNA for the CDR3 is TGTGCCAGCAGCTTGCACGGGAACACTGAAGCTTTCTTT. Translation: CASSLHGNTEAFF. The complete variable domain, with remaining parts taken from reference TRBV7-8 and TRBJ1-1, reads GAGVSQSPRYKVAKRGQDVALRCDPISGHVSLFWYQQALGQGPEFLTYFQNEAQLDKSGLPSDRFFAERPEGSVSTLKIQRTQQEDSAVYLCASSLHGNTEAFFGQGTRLTVV.

The chain uses TRBV13 and TRBJ2-7; tentatively, D is TRBD2 (7 bases). The CDR3 contains 15 residues. The germline CDR1 and CDR2 sequences are PRHDT and FYEKMQ (reference sequence). V lost 1 base to trimming and J lost 2 bases, with 12 bases between them. CDR3 amino acids: CASSLEGGGPYEQYF. The CDR3 nucleotides read TGTGCCAGCAGCTTAGAAGGGGGGGGCCCCTACGAGCAGTACTTC.

The chain couples TRBV18 to TRBJ1-3; possible D gene TRBD1, 5 bases. This CDR3 region has 16 residues. Germline assignment: CDR1 KGHSH and CDR2 LQKENI. The V and J ends lost 3 bases and 0 bases respectively, with 12 bases between them. The CDR3 is CASSPGLQASGNTIYF. The DNA for the CDR3 is TGTGCCAGCTCACCGGGGCTCCAGGCCTCTGGAAACACCATATATTTT.

This sequence joins TRBV5-1 and TRBJ2-1; TRBD1 matches at 9 bases. Looked up from germline, CDR1 is SGHRS and CDR2 is YFSETQ. The CDR3 loop spans 16 amino acids. V was pared by 0 bases and J by 6 bases, with 7 bases of the junction left unmatched. DNA for the CDR3: TGCGCCAGCAGCTTGGAAGCGGACAGGGGAGGCAATGAGCAGTTCTTC. Residues: CASSLEADRGGNEQFF.

This clone was recorded only once. V gene TRBV12-5 combines with J gene TRBJ2-7, with 9 bases matching TRBD1. This CDR3 comprises 17 residues. CDR1 is LGHNT, CDR2 FRNRAP, per germline. Unmatched junction bases numbered 8, after V lost 0 bases and J lost 2 bases. CDR3 bases: TGTGCTAGTGGTTTGGTAACCGGGACAGGGCCCGCCTACGAGCAGTACTTC. Amino acids: CASGLVTGTGPAYEQYF.

The chain couples TRBV7-9 to TRBJ2-7; 7 nucleotides agree with TRBD2. Germline lookup yields CDR1 SEHNR and CDR2 FQNEAQ (reference sequence). This CDR3 contains 13 residues. Germline trimming cut 1 base from V and 5 bases from J; bases unmatched to any gene: 2. CDR3 in DNA: TGTGCCAGCAGCTTAGGGGACTATCACGAGCAGTACTTC. This encodes CASSLGDYHEQYF.

The genes are TRBV11-2 and TRBJ1-2; possible D gene TRBD1, 6 bases. This CDR3 spans 15 amino acids. Deletions cut 5 bases from V and 3 bases from J, with 16 bases between. CDR1 is SGHAT, CDR2 FQNNGV, per germline. The CDR3, as DNA: TGTGCCAGCAGCCCCGGGACACAAACCTACTATGGCTACACCTTC. Translated: CASSPGTQTYYGYTF.

The V gene is TRBV6-6, the J gene TRBJ2-5; weak D call: TRBD1 (5 bases). The V gene's germline CDR1 is MNHNY and CDR2 SVGAGI (reference sequence). Trimming left V 8 bases short and J 5 bases short, with 15 bases between. This CDR3 spans 13 amino acids. CDR3: CASSQGSRETQYF. The CDR3 DNA reads TGTGCCAGCTCCCAGGGTAGTCGGGAGACCCAGTACTTC.

Here the CDR3 reads CAWGRGLADLILETQYF. As DNA, the CDR3 is TGTGCCTGGGGGAGGGGACTAGCGGACTTAATTTTGGAGACCCAGTACTTC. The chain employs TRBV30 and TRBJ2-5; 11 bases match TRBD2. Per the germline V gene, CDR1 is GTSNPN and CDR2 is SVGIG (reference sequence). With V trimmed by 5 bases and J by 5 bases, 16 bases remained unmatched. The CDR3 loop spans 17 amino acids.

The CDR3 reads CASSKVWRGGQETQYF. CDR3 nucleotide sequence: TGTGCCAGCAGCAAAGTGTGGCGGGGGGGACAAGAGACCCAGTACTTC. The rearrangement links TRBV21-1 to TRBJ2-5; TRBD2 was called by the table and not checked on the DNA. TRBV21-1 is a recognized pseudogene. The CDR3 length is 16 residues.

This clone was counted once. CDR3 in amino acids: CASSVRRETGELFF. DNA of the CDR3: TGTGCCAGCAGCGTACGTCGGGAAACCGGGGAGCTGTTTTTT. The J gene is TRBJ2-2, the V gene TRBV9; TRBD2 is a possible D gene (5 bases). CDR1 and CDR2 (germline): SGDLS, YYNGEE. Trimming took 1 base from V and 5 from J, leaving 9 bases between them. The CDR3 is 14 amino acids.

The chain recombines TRBV6-5 with TRBJ2-3; D is perhaps TRBD2 (7 bases). The CDR3 sequence is 15 residues long. CDR1 MNHEY and CDR2 SVGAGI come from the germline V gene. Trimming removed 7 bases at V and 2 bases at J, with 16 bases between. The CDR3 DNA sequence: TGTGCCAGCAAGTTGGGCGGGGGCACCACAGATACGCAGTATTTT. The encoded protein is CASKLGGGTTDTQYF.

V usage is TRBV11-3 and J usage is TRBJ2-5; D is unresolved. V dropped 5 bases and J dropped 5 bases, with 12 bases sitting between them. The V gene's germline CDR1 is SGHNT and CDR2 YENEEA. The CDR3 covers 13 residues. The CDR3 DNA reads TGTGCCAGCAGCACATCTAGATTGGAGACCCAGTACTTC. This sequence encodes CASSTSRLETQYF.

The chain carries TRBV4-2 and TRBJ1-2; TRBD1 aligns across 9 bases. Germline-derived CDR1 and CDR2 are LGHNA and YNFKEQ. The CDR3 runs to 16 residues. V lost 0 bases to trimming and J lost 4 bases; unmatched junction nucleotides: 6. The CDR3 coding sequence is TGTGCCAGCAGCCAAGATGGGACAGGGTTCGCCTATGGCTACACCTTC. This sequence encodes CASSQDGTGFAYGYTF.